This TCR beta chain was profiled in a study of T-cell memory formation after mild COVID-19. Study-level information: TCR clusters showed largely donor specificity.

With regard to this clonotype: What it recognizes is unknown.

TCRdb itself ran the 5' RACE reads through MiXCR, one entry per CDR3 protein. This table holds a few hundred thousand distinct CDR3 sequences, less than 20% found once. Study observations and caveats: A second wave expanding day 15 to 37 was CD4+-biased; contracting clones were balanced. A second wave of clones peaked on day 37, and their SARS-CoV-2 specificity went unconfirmed.

Trimming left V 5 bases short and J 5 bases short, with 20 bases between. The V gene's germline CDR1 is DFQATT and CDR2 SNEGSKA (reference sequence). CDR3 length: 15 amino acids. V gene TRBV20-1 combines with J gene TRBJ2-3; D gene unclear. The TCR sequence derives from a young man who had mild COVID-19 (a few samples of this study predate the infection). Cell type and time point are not known. Material: PBMCs or a T cell subset sorted from them (not recorded which). For the CDR3, the DNA is TGCAGTGCTGAGAGGAGCGACCAGGCCCTAGATACGCAGTATTTT. Its protein product is CSAERSDQALDTQYF.